These 29 T cell receptor beta chains originate from one sample sequenced in a study of control samples from healthy donors and cancer patients. The assay was immunoSEQ multiplex PCR, and TCRdb's table has in-frame clones only and misses some. The data contain roughly 24,000 clones, roughly 84% of them singletons. The sequenced sample consisted of PBMCs. The receptors originated from a man in his sixties with head and neck cancer.

The chain combines TRBV11-2 with TRBJ1-2; no clear D. With 1 base removed from V and 4 bases from J, the gap between germline ends came to 10 bases. This CDR3 has 14 amino acids. Looked up from germline, CDR1 is SGHAT and CDR2 is FQNNGV. Written as DNA, the CDR3 is TGTGCCAGCAGCTTAGGACGGGCCTTCTATGGCTACACCTTC. Its translation is CASSLGRAFYGYTF.

The chain combines TRBV11-2 with TRBJ2-3; 10 bases line up with TRBD1. Trimming took 5 bases from V and 1 from J; bases not matched to a gene: 3. The germline gives CDR1 SGHAT, CDR2 FQNNGV. The CDR3 is 15 amino acids. The CDR3 sequence: CASSPGTGGTDTQYF. CDR3 DNA: TGTGCCAGCAGCCCAGGGACAGGGGGCACAGATACGCAGTATTTT.

The rearrangement joins TRBV9 to TRBJ2-5, with TRBD2 identical over 15 bases. The J segment lost 0 bases and the V segment lost 3 bases, leaving 3 bases of the junction unmatched. The CDR3 runs to 17 residues. Germline CDR1 and CDR2: SGDLS and YYNGEE. DNA for the CDR3: TGTGCCAGCAGCGCCGGGACTAGCGGGGGGAACCAAGAGACCCAGTACTTC. It codes for CASSAGTSGGNQETQYF.

The gene calls are TRBV3-1 (or the pseudogene TRBV3-2) and TRBJ2-1; D uncertain. Germline V gene data show CDR1 as LGHDT and CDR2 as YNNKEL (reference sequence). This CDR3 is built from 16 residues. The ends were cut back, 3 bases at V and 4 bases at J, with 16 bases in the middle. Here the CDR3 DNA reads TGTGCCAGCAGCCACGTCCTTGGCGGATCATACAATGAGCAGTTCTTC. It codes for CASSHVLGGSYNEQFF.

As DNA, the CDR3 is TGTGCCAGCTGCCGGGACACATACAATGAGCAGTTCTTC. Its protein product is CASCRDTYNEQFF. The rearrangement joins TRBV6-5 to TRBJ2-1; D perhaps matches TRBD1 (6 bases). The V end was cut by 8 bases, the J end by 4 bases, with 12 bases between. Germline assignment: CDR1 MNHEY and CDR2 SVGAGI. This CDR3 is 13 amino acids long.

Concerning this clone itself: The junction shows a germline mismatch at one end, possibly a read error. In nucleotides, the CDR3 is TGCAGCGCTGAACAGGGGTCTAACTATGGCTACACCTTC. Its translation: CSAEQGSNYGYTF. The chain employs TRBV29-1 and TRBJ1-2; 7 bases match TRBD1. This CDR3 region has 13 residues. Germline V lookup: CDR1 SQVTM, CDR2 ANQGSEA.

The chain combines TRBV5-4 with TRBJ2-1; D might be TRBD1 (6 bases). CDR1 is SGHNT and CDR2 is YYREEE in the germline V gene (reference sequence). The CDR3 runs 16 residues. Trimming shortened V by 3 bases and J by 3 bases, and 16 bases separated the two germline ends. CDR3 sequence (DNA): TGTGCCAGCAGCTACGGGACACATGGGATCTACAATGAGCAGTTCTTC. Its translation is CASSYGTHGIYNEQFF.

A single count supports this clone. The rearrangement joins TRBV9 to TRBJ1-1; D is possibly TRBD1 (6 bases). The CDR3 covers 13 residues. CDR1 SGDLS and CDR2 YYNGEE come from the germline V gene. The ends were cut back, 3 bases at V and 7 bases at J, with 13 bases in the middle. The CDR3 loop is CASSAQGNGEAFF. The CDR3 bases are TGTGCCAGCAGCGCGCAGGGGAATGGTGAAGCTTTCTTT.

Worth noting for this clone: The junction shows a germline mismatch at one end, possibly a read error. This chain's CDR3 is CASSYSYDEQFF. CDR3 nucleotides: TGTGCCAGCAGTTATTCCTACGATGAGCAGTTCTTC. The rearrangement uses TRBV28 and TRBJ2-1, with D hard to call. CDR1 and CDR2 from the germline V gene are MDHEN and SYDVKM. CDR3 size: 12 residues.

This sequence joins TRBV3-1 (or the pseudogene TRBV3-2) and TRBJ1-1; a possible D gene is TRBD1 (6 bases). The CDR3 runs 15 residues. The V and J ends lost 4 bases and 6 bases respectively, with 18 bases between them. Germline CDR1 is LGHDT and CDR2 is YNNKEL (reference sequence). CDR3 amino acids: CASSLTGGQIAEAFF. CDR3 DNA sequence: TGTGCCAGCAGCCTCACCGGGGGGCAGATCGCTGAAGCTTTCTTT.

For the CDR3, the DNA is TGTGCCAGCAGGGACAGGGTCTCTGGAAACACCATATATTTT. Protein sequence: CASRDRVSGNTIYF. The chain couples TRBV11-2 to TRBJ1-3; 8 positions agree with TRBD1. After removal of 6 bases from V and 0 bases from J, the junction contained 1 base not matched to a gene. Germline-derived CDR1 and CDR2 are SGHAT and FQNNGV. This CDR3 spans 14 amino acids.

The CDR3 nucleotides read TGTGCCAGCAGCTTAGAGGGGTGGGAGACTGAAGCTTTCTTT. Its translation: CASSLEGWETEAFF. The V and J genes are TRBV7-2 and TRBJ1-1, with D perhaps TRBD1 (5 bases). V was shortened by 1 base and J by 5 bases, with 11 bases between the two germline ends. The CDR3 is 14 residues long. Germline CDR1 SGHTA, CDR2 FQGNSA.

This sequence joins TRBV7-9 and TRBJ2-1; D is possibly TRBD2 (5 bases). Germline CDR1 is SEHNR and CDR2 is FQNEAQ (reference sequence). The CDR3 totals 14 residues. Trimming left V 5 bases short and J 5 bases short, with 13 bases between. In nucleotides, the CDR3 is TGTGCCAGCAGCCCGAGCGGCCCCAACAATGAGCAGTTCTTC. Translation: CASSPSGPNNEQFF.

V usage is TRBV3-1 (or the pseudogene TRBV3-2) and J usage is TRBJ2-3; D call uncertain. Per the germline V gene, CDR1 is LGHDT and CDR2 is YNNKEL (reference sequence). This CDR3 contains 11 residues. Trimming took off 0 bases at V and 8 bases at J, with 3 bases between the two ends. The CDR3 DNA reads TGTGCCAGCAGCCAAGAGGGTACGCAGTATTTT. It codes for CASSQEGTQYF.

This rearrangement joins TRBV11-3 to TRBJ2-3; 9 bases are shared with TRBD2. The germline V gene encodes CDR1 SGHNT and CDR2 YENEEA. V gave up 6 bases and J gave up 6 bases; unmatched junction bases: 13. The CDR3 contains 16 residues. CDR3 DNA sequence: TGTGCCAGCAGTCTGGGAGCGGGGGGTCCACTGGATACGCAGTATTTT. Its translation is CASSLGAGGPLDTQYF.

This clone was picked up a small number of times. The CDR3 loop reads CSVEFPRGSTEAFF. CDR3 sequence (DNA): TGCAGCGTTGAGTTCCCCCGGGGTTCCACTGAAGCTTTCTTT. V and J are TRBV29-1 and TRBJ1-1; D gene uncertain. Germline-derived CDR1 and CDR2 are SQVTM and ANQGSEA. V was clipped by 3 bases and J by 4 bases, with 15 bases between them. CDR3 size: 14 residues. Full variable domain (outside the CDR3, taken from reference TRBV29-1 and TRBJ1-1): SAVISQKPSRDICQRGTSLTIQCQVDSQVTMMFWYRQQPGQSLTLIATANQGSEATYESGFVIDKFPISRPNLTFSTLTVSNMSPEDSSIYLCSVEFPRGSTEAFFGQGTRLTVV.

This chain links TRBV4-1 with TRBJ2-2, with a possible D match to TRBD1 (6 bases). The CDR3 totals 15 residues. V shed 5 bases and J shed 0 bases, with 10 bases lying between them. Germline CDR1 MGHRA, CDR2 YSYEKL. CDR3 in DNA: TGCGCCAGCAGCGTCCGGGACACGAACACCGGGGAGCTGTTTTTT. Its protein product is CASSVRDTNTGELFF.

The chain employs TRBV6-5 and TRBJ2-7; 10 nucleotides match TRBD1. The CDR3 length is 16 residues. CDR1 is MNHEY and CDR2 is SVGAGI in the germline V gene. J lost 4 bases, V lost 2 bases, and 8 bases had no gene match. CDR3 residues: CASSYARDRGGYEQYF. CDR3 nucleotide sequence: TGTGCCAGCAGTTACGCCCGGGACAGGGGTGGTTACGAGCAGTACTTC.

This clone was counted once. CDR3 loop: CASSLSTRGGFEQYF. CDR3 coding DNA: TGTGCCAGCAGTTTATCAACGAGGGGAGGGTTCGAGCAGTACTTC. V is TRBV27 and J is TRBJ2-7; 7 bases match TRBD2. Germline loops: CDR1 MNHEY, CDR2 SMNVEV (reference sequence). The length of the CDR3 is 15 residues. The junction had 8 bases not matched to a gene; V was cut back by 0 bases and J by 6 bases.

The V call is TRBV19, the J call TRBJ1-6; 7 bases map to TRBD1. The CDR3 loop spans 15 amino acids. The germline V gene has CDR1 LNHDA and CDR2 SQIVND (reference sequence). Trimming cost V 3 bases and J 7 bases; bases outside gene matches: 6. The CDR3 spells CASSIDRAKNSPLHF. The CDR3 coding sequence is TGTGCCAGTAGTATCGACAGGGCCAAGAATTCACCCCTCCACTTT.

The chain links TRBV6-5 to TRBJ2-1; the match to TRBD1 covers 7 bases. Germline V gives CDR1 MNHEY, CDR2 SVGAGI. This CDR3 region has 12 residues. Trimming cost V 11 bases and J 9 bases; bases outside gene matches: 10. The CDR3 nucleotides are TGTGCCGCCGTTGGGACAGTCGGTGAGCAGTTCTTC. Its protein product is CAAVGTVGEQFF.

The V call is TRBV6-2 or TRBV6-3, the J call TRBJ2-7; 7 positions agree with TRBD1. V trimming: 3 bases; J trimming: 2 bases; junction bases outside the gene matches: 4. The germline V gene has CDR1 MNHEY and CDR2 SVGEGT. The length of the CDR3 is 14 residues. CDR3 sequence reads: CASSYPGTAYEQYF. The CDR3 nucleotides read TGTGCCAGCAGTTATCCCGGGACAGCCTACGAGCAGTACTTC.

The chain couples TRBV30 to TRBJ1-5; D uncertain. Germline-derived CDR1 and CDR2 are GTSNPN and SVGIG (reference sequence). V lost 0 bases and J 7 bases, leaving 13 bases between the germline ends. CDR3 size: 14 residues. This CDR3 reads CAWSVPEVKQPQHF. The CDR3 DNA sequence: TGTGCCTGGAGTGTACCGGAGGTCAAACAGCCCCAGCATTTT. The full variable domain, completed using reference TRBV30 and TRBJ1-5, is SQTIHQWPATLVQPVGSPLSLECTVEGTSNPNLYWYRQAAGRGLQLLFYSVGIGQISSEVPQNLSASRPQDRQFILSSKKLLLSDSGFYLCAWSVPEVKQPQHFGDGTRLSIL.

In regard to this clone: Other DNA sequences of this sample code for an identical CDR3. The V gene is TRBV20-1, the J gene TRBJ1-2; D gene unclear. This CDR3 contains 11 residues. Germline-derived CDR1 and CDR2 are DFQATT and SNEGSKA (reference sequence). The V gene lost 4 bases and the J gene lost 3 bases, with 6 bases spanning the gap. The chain's CDR3 is CSATPDYGYTF. The DNA of the CDR3 is TGCAGTGCTACTCCGGACTATGGCTACACCTTC.

The DNA of the CDR3 is TGTGCCAGCACGGGTTTCTATAATTCACCCCTCCACTTT. It is translated as CASTGFYNSPLHF. The J gene is TRBJ1-6, the V gene TRBV2; D remains unclear. Per germline, CDR1 SNHLY and CDR2 FYNNEI. The CDR3 extends over 13 amino acids. V lost 7 bases and J 3 bases, leaving 7 bases between the germline ends. The whole variable domain, remainder taken from reference TRBV2 and TRBJ1-6, is EPEVTQTPSHQVTQMGQEVILRCVPISNHLYFYWYRQILGQKVEFLVSFYNNEISEKSEIFDDQFSVERPDGSNFTLKIRSTKLEDSAMYFCASTGFYNSPLHFGNGTRLTVT.

This clone came up once. The gene calls are TRBV28 and TRBJ2-7; the D gene is possibly TRBD2 (6 bases). Germline CDR1 MDHEN, CDR2 SYDVKM. The CDR3 is made up of 14 amino acids. The V end was cut by 6 bases, the J end by 7 bases, with 19 bases between. The CDR3 spells CASRKRGGPTEQYF. For the CDR3, the DNA is TGTGCCAGCAGAAAACGGGGAGGTCCTACGGAGCAGTACTTC. Complete variable domain (other parts from reference TRBV28 and TRBJ2-7): DVKVTQSSRYLVKRTGEKVFLECVQDMDHENMFWYRQDPGLGLRLIYFSYDVKMKEKGDIPEGYSVSREKKERFSLILESASTNQTSMYLCASRKRGGPTEQYFGPGTRLTVT.

This chain joins TRBV5-6 and TRBJ1-1; 9 bases are shared with TRBD1. V shed 3 bases and J 3 bases; nucleotides not matched to a gene: 3. Germline loops: CDR1 SGHDT, CDR2 YYEEEE. This CDR3 is 14 amino acids long. The CDR3 DNA sequence: TGTGCCAGCAGCTGGACAGGGGTGGACACTGAAGCTTTCTTT. Translated, it gives CASSWTGVDTEAFF.

A single count supports this clone. The chain employs TRBV24-1 and TRBJ1-2; tentatively, D is TRBD1 (5 bases). The length of the CDR3 is 14 residues. V was cut by 3 bases and J by 9 bases, with 16 bases left in between. The germline gives CDR1 KGHDR, CDR2 SFDVKD. The CDR3 DNA reads TGTGCCACCAGTGATCCGGGACGTAGTTGGAGCTACACCTTC. This codes for CATSDPGRSWSYTF.

J is TRBJ2-2 and V is TRBV6-1; TRBD2 might be the D (5 bases). There are 16 residues in the CDR3. With 4 bases removed from V and 4 bases from J, the gap between germline ends came to 16 bases. The germline gives CDR1 MNHNS, CDR2 SASEGT. DNA of the CDR3: TGTGCCAGCAGTGTAACAGCGGTCATATTCACCGGGGAGCTGTTTTTT. Amino acid sequence: CASSVTAVIFTGELFF.